This T cell receptor (beta chain) was documented in a study of T-cell reconstitution after alpha-beta-depleted transplantation in children. Study-level points and caveats: The study traced high day-60 TCRbeta diversity in some patients to surviving recipient T cells and thymic progenitors.

With regard to this clonotype: The antigen remains undetermined.

Unique molecular identifiers were built into the TCRbeta library. Each CDR3 protein is one row after TCRdb ran MiXCR on the PCR reads. The sample has about 830,000 distinct CDR3 sequences, about 15% seen once. V shed 1 base and J shed 3 bases, with 8 bases lying between them. CDR3 length: 13 amino acids. In germline, CDR1 is DFQATT, CDR2 SNEGSKA (reference sequence). The chain joins TRBV20-1 to TRBJ2-3; D might be TRBD2 (6 bases). The material was PBMCs, mostly from graft donor cells, obtained 360 days after TCRalphabeta/CD19-depleted stem cell transplant. The clonotype comes from a male patient aged 5 to 17 who had a stem cell transplant for acute lymphoblastic leukemia, so the T cells may come from the graft donor. DNA of the CDR3: TGCAGTGCTAGAGGTCGGGGGACAGATACGCAGTATTTT. This gives the protein CSARGRGTDTQYF.